This TCR beta chain was documented in a study of CD8 T cells in ankylosing spondylitis. This clonotype was observed a handful of times. The antigen is unknown. General observations from the study: It was reported that disease-linked clones were significantly enriched in matched ankylosing spondylitis synovial fluid. For ankylosing spondylitis blood, a TCR beta motif of about eight highly homologous variants appeared characteristic. Some of these motif variants have turned up before, in reports on reactive arthritis synovial fluid and blood.

In germline, CDR1 is LGHNA, CDR2 YNFKEQ. The V and J ends lost 2 bases and 1 base respectively, with 9 bases between them. This CDR3 region has 15 residues. Generation of TCR beta libraries employed quantitative 5'-RACE incorporating molecular barcodes. MiXCR, applied by TCRdb to the 5' RACE reads, yields one record per CDR3 protein. In the table there are 300,000 to 350,000 distinct CDR3 sequences, roughly 14% of which are singletons. The V and J genes are TRBV4-2 and TRBJ2-1, with a weak D call TRBD1 (6 bases). Input material: blood, either unsorted or a sorted T cell fraction (not recorded which). The sequence was obtained from a male donor with ankylosing spondylitis or in good health (not recorded which). CDR3 sequence: CASSQPGHSYNEQFF. CDR3 DNA: TGTGCCAGCAGCCAACCGGGACATTCCTACAATGAGCAGTTCTTC.